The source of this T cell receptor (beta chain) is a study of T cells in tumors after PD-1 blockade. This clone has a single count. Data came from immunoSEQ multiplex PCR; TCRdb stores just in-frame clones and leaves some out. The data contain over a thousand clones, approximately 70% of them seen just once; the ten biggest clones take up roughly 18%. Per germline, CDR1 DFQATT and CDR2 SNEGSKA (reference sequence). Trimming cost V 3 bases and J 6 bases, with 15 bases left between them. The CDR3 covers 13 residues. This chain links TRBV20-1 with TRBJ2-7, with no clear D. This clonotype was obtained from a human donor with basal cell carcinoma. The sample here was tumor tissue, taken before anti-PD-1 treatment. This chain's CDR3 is CSASAGPYTEQYF. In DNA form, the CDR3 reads TGCAGTGCTAGTGCCGGGCCTTACACCGAGCAGTACTTC.